Sequencing of this T cell receptor (beta chain) was carried out in a study of T-cell reconstitution after alpha-beta-depleted transplantation in children (dated by TCRdb to about 2016). As for the study more broadly: The study quantitatively tracked T-cell immune reconstitution after TCRalphabeta/CD19-depleted allogeneic hematopoietic cell transplantation in children using TCR repertoire profiling.

Library generation was performed with PCR. Sequencing used an Illumina HiSeq 2500. To normalize quantification of the TCRbeta repertoire, the TCR libraries were built with molecular barcoding that relied on unique molecular identifiers. TCRdb took the public reads, trimmed them with fastp at Q25, ran MiXCR for clone calling and kept in-frame beta chains. Rows are combined by CDR3 protein, so each entry shows the most common genes and DNA. The sample yields more than 90,000 distinct CDR3 sequences; roughly 7.7% were counted once. Jointly, the top ten make up roughly 6.9% of the sample. Compared with germline, V lacks 3 bases and J lacks 4 bases; bases without a gene match: 2. The CDR3 starts with the cysteine, ends with the phenylalanine, and has 14 residues. Only the CDR3 DNA is retained, 42 bases long and in frame from the first base. For CDR1 and CDR2, the germline V gene lists SGHTA and FQGNSA. The sample holds a few counts of this clonotype. This clone's antigen is unknown. Per-base quality was not reported, and no clone a single base away is much larger than it.

The sample consisted of PBMCs from the stem cell graft donor, taken from the stem cell graft. This TCR came from a human donor who donated a stem cell graft to a child with congenital amegakaryocytic thrombocytopenia. The V and J segments used are TRBV7-2 and TRBJ2-7; TRBD2 aligns with 11 central bases. For the CDR3, the sequence is CASSFTSGSYEQYF. The DNA is TGTGCCAGCAGCTTTACTAGCGGGAGTTACGAGCAGTACTTC.